This T cell receptor (beta chain) derives from a study of OX40 agonist ivuxolimab in advanced cancers. Study-wide context: Ivuxolimab was a fully human IgG2 agonistic monoclonal antibody targeting the costimulatory receptor OX40 (CD134). Intravenous ivuxolimab was administered to patients every 2 weeks at six dose levels: 0.01, 0.1, 0.3, 1.5, 3 and 10 mg/kg. Of the approximately 50 dose-escalation patients, hepatocellular carcinoma was present in around 20, melanoma in around 15, renal cell carcinoma in 9 and head and neck cancer in 9. Prior anti-PD-1, anti-PD-L1 or anti-CTLA-4 therapy was permitted, and about 40% of dose-escalation patients had received checkpoint inhibitors. Peripheral TCRbeta sequencing aimed to test whether ivuxolimab altered TCR sequence diversity and caused clonal T-cell expansion. Partial responses occurred in three dose-escalation patients, of whom one had hepatocellular carcinoma and two had cutaneous melanoma. The monotherapy dose-escalation portion (N ≈ 57 patients) of the phase I ivuxolimab trial is reported in the paper. A male proportion of around 80% and a mean age of about 60 years, ranging from roughly 23 to 90, were recorded for the dose-escalation cohort. Summary of the overall study and its limitations: Low levels of normalized T-cell clonal expansion were also seen in some patients who did not respond. At doses of 0.1 to 3.0 mg/kg, clonal expansion of both CD4+ and CD8+ blood T cells was observed from baseline to week 6. Antigen specificity was not determined for the clonally expanded peripheral T cells. In the 0.1-3.0 mg/kg groups, partial responders were among the patients with the lowest normalized peripheral clonal expansion, particularly in CD8+ T cells. After ivuxolimab, more expanded clones were found on average in CD8+ T cells than in CD4+ T cells.

Genomic DNA was extracted from sorted cells for sequencing of the TCRbeta CDR3 region. The immunoSEQ Assay was used for sequencing of TCRbeta CDR3 regions. Not all clones reach the TCRdb copy of this immuneACCESS table, which keeps in-frame sequences only. Checked studies attribute under half of the gap to unresolved V genes and leave the rest unexplained. The sample table lists over 35,000 clones, about 80% of them with a count of one. The ten most abundant clones make up under 20% of the sample. The CDR3 runs 13 residues from the cysteine to the phenylalanine. Only the CDR3 portion is preserved as DNA: 39 bases, with reading frame beginning at the first base. CDR1 and CDR2 are drawn from the germline V gene: MGHDK, SYGVNS. V gives up 5 bases and J gives up 6 bases, and the segment between their germline ends measures 13 bases. The trial excluded patients who had a history of autoimmune disease or who were on systemic immunosuppression. Peripheral blood for TCR sequencing was collected from all dose cohorts at baseline, on cycle 4 day 1, and on cycle 7 day 1. Samples were obtained from an open-label, multicenter, first-in-human phase I dose-escalation trial of ivuxolimab. Adults with locally advanced or metastatic melanoma, renal cell, hepatocellular, or head and neck squamous cell carcinoma were enrolled in the trial. Before TCR sequencing, CD4+ T cells and CD8+ T cells were sorted from peripheral blood as separate populations.

A word on this clone: Its antigen specificity is not known. No qualities accompany the bases; no much larger clone lies one base away.

The sequence was obtained from an adult with an advanced solid tumor such as melanoma, head and neck, liver or kidney cancer. The specimen was CD4+ or CD8+ T cells sorted from blood, collected in a trial of the OX40 agonist ivuxolimab. The rearranged segments are TRBV25-1 and TRBJ1-2, with TRBD1 perhaps the D gene, on 6 matching bases. The DNA sequence is as follows: TGTGCCAGCAGTCCCCTCAGGGGTCATGGCTACACCTTC. This encodes CASSPLRGHGYTF.